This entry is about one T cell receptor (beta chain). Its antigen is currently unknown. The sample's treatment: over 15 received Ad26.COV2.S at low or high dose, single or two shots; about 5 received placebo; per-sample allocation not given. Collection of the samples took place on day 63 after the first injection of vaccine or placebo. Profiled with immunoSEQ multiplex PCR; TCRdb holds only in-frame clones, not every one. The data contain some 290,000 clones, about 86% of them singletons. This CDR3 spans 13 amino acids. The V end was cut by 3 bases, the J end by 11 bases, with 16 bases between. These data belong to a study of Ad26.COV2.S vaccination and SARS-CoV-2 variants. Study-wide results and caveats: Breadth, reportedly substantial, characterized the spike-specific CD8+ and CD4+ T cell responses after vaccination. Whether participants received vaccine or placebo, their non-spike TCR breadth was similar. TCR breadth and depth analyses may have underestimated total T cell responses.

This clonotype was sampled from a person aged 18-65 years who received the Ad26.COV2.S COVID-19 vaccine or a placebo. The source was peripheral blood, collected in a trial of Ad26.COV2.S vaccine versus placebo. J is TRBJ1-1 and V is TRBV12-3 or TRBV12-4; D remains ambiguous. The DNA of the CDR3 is TGTGCCAGCAGTTTGAGGGTTTATAAGTCTGCTTTCTTT. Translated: CASSLRVYKSAFF.